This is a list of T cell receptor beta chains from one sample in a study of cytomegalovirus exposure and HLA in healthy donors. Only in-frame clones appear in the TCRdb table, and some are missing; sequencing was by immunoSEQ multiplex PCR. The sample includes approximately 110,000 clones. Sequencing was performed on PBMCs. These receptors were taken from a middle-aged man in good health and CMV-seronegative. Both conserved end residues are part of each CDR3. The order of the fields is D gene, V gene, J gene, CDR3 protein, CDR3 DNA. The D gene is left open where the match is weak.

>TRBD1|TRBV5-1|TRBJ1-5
CASSSGQAGQPQHF
TGCGCCAGCAGCTCGGGACAGGCCGGACAGCCCCAGCATTTT
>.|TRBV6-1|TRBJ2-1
CASSERRRSSYNEQFF
TGTGCCAGCAGTGAAAGACGGCGGAGCTCCTACAATGAGCAGTTCTTC
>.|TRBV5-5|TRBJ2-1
CASSLVVEVFGNEQFF
TGTGCCAGCAGCTTGGTTGTTGAGGTTTTTGGGAATGAGCAGTTCTTC
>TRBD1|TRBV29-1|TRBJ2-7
CSVADRVYEQYF
TGCAGCGTTGCGGACAGGGTCTACGAGCAGTACTTC
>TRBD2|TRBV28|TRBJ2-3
CASSPQLAGVGDTQYF
TGTGCCAGCAGTCCGCAACTAGCGGGAGTGGGAGATACGCAGTATTTT
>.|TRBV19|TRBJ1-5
CASMPQGHYSNQPQHF
TGTGCCAGTATGCCTCAGGGGCATTATAGCAATCAGCCCCAGCATTTT
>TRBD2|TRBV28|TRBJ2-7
CASSSVAGGVYEQYF
TGTGCCAGCAGTTCCGTAGCGGGAGGGGTCTACGAGCAGTACTTC
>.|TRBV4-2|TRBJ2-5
CASSQEGSTKETQYF
TGTGCCAGCAGCCAAGAAGGGAGTACTAAAGAGACCCAGTACTTC
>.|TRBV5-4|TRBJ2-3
CASSSRAGGGRTDTQYF
TGTGCCAGCAGCTCAAGAGCAGGCGGGGGCCGCACAGATACGCAGTATTTT
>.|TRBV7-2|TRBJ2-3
CASSLGLASTDTQYF
TGTGCCAGCAGCTTAGGGCTAGCGAGCACAGATACGCAGTATTTT
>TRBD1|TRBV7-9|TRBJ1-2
CASSSSGGFGTIDYGYTF
TGTGCCAGCAGCTCCTCAGGGGGCTTCGGGACTATCGACTATGGCTACACCTTC
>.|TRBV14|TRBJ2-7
CASSHTYEQYF
TGTGCCAGCAGCCATACATACGAGCAGTACTTC
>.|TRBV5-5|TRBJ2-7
CASISAGLSSYEQYF
TGTGCCAGCATTAGCGCAGGCCTAAGCTCCTACGAGCAGTACTTC
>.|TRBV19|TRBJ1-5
CASSIPQGSYNQPQHF
TGTGCCAGTAGTATACCCCAGGGCTCATACAATCAGCCCCAGCATTTT
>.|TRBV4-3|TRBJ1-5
CASSQDIQGNQPQHF
TGCGCCAGCAGCCAAGATATCCAGGGCAATCAGCCCCAGCATTTT
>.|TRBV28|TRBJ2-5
CAARGPRGETQYF
TGTGCCGCGCGTGGGCCCCGGGGAGAGACCCAGTACTTC
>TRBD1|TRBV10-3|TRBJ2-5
CATRGQGAGETQYF
TGTGCCACCCGAGGACAGGGGGCCGGAGAGACCCAGTACTTC
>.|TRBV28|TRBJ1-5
CASSLFFSGNGQPQHF
TGTGCCAGCAGTTTATTCTTCTCAGGGAATGGTCAGCCCCAGCATTTT
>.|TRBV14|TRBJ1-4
CASSPSWQGIGKLFF
TGTGCCAGCAGCCCAAGTTGGCAGGGGATAGGAAAACTGTTTTTT
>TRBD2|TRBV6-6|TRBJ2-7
CASVREGTYEQYF
TGTGCCAGCGTGCGGGAGGGAACCTACGAGCAGTACTTC
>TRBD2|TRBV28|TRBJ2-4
CASSLTGTSLNIQYF
TGTGCCAGCAGTCTAACCGGGACTAGCCTAAACATTCAGTACTTC
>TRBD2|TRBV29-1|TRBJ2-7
CSVGGSAYEQYF
TGCAGCGTGGGGGGGTCGGCCTACGAGCAGTACTTC